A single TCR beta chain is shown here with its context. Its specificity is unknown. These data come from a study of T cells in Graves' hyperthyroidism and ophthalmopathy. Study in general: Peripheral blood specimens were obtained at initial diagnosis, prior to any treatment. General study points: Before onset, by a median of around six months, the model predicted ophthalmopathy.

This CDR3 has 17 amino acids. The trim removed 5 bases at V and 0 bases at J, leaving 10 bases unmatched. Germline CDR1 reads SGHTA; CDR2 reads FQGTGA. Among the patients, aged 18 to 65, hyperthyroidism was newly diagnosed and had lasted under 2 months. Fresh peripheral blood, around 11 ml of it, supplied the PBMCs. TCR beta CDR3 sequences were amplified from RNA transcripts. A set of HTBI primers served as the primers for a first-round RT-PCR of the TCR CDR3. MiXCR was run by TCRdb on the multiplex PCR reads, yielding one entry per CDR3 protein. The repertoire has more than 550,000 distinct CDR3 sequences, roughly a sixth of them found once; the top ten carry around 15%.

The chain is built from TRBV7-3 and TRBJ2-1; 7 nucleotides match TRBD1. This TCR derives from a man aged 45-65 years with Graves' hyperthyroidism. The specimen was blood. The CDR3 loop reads CASSRTGTDSSYNEQFF. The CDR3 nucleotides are TGTGCCAGCAGCCGAACAGGGACAGACAGCTCCTACAATGAGCAGTTCTTC.